Below, one TCR beta chain is given with its context. Its antigen is as yet unknown. The sample belongs to a study of Siglec-9 on CD8 T cells in melanoma. Study-wide findings and caveats: An effector memory CD8+ subset marked by Siglec-9 reportedly appeared to gather in melanoma.

Clones were sequenced by immunoSEQ multiplex PCR, and TCRdb holds only the in-frame ones, with some missing. Of about 36,000 clones in the sample, more than 65% were seen once. The sequence was obtained from a human donor in good health. Sequenced material: Siglec-9- CD8+ T cells sorted from blood.

The chain's CDR3 is CASSEITRDYNQPQHF. CDR3 DNA sequence: TGTGCCAGCAGCGAAATAACGCGAGATTACAATCAGCCCCAGCATTTT. The chain carries TRBV2 and TRBJ1-5; D remains ambiguous. V was cut by 6 bases and J by 3 bases, with 18 bases left in between. This CDR3 comprises 16 residues. Germline CDR1 reads SNHLY; CDR2 reads FYNNEI. Filled out from reference TRBV2 and TRBJ1-5, the complete variable domain reads EPEVTQTPSHQVTQMGQEVILRCVPISNHLYFYWYRQILGQKVEFLVSFYNNEISEKSEIFDDQFSVERPDGSNFTLKIRSTKLEDSAMYFCASSEITRDYNQPQHFGDGTRLSIL.